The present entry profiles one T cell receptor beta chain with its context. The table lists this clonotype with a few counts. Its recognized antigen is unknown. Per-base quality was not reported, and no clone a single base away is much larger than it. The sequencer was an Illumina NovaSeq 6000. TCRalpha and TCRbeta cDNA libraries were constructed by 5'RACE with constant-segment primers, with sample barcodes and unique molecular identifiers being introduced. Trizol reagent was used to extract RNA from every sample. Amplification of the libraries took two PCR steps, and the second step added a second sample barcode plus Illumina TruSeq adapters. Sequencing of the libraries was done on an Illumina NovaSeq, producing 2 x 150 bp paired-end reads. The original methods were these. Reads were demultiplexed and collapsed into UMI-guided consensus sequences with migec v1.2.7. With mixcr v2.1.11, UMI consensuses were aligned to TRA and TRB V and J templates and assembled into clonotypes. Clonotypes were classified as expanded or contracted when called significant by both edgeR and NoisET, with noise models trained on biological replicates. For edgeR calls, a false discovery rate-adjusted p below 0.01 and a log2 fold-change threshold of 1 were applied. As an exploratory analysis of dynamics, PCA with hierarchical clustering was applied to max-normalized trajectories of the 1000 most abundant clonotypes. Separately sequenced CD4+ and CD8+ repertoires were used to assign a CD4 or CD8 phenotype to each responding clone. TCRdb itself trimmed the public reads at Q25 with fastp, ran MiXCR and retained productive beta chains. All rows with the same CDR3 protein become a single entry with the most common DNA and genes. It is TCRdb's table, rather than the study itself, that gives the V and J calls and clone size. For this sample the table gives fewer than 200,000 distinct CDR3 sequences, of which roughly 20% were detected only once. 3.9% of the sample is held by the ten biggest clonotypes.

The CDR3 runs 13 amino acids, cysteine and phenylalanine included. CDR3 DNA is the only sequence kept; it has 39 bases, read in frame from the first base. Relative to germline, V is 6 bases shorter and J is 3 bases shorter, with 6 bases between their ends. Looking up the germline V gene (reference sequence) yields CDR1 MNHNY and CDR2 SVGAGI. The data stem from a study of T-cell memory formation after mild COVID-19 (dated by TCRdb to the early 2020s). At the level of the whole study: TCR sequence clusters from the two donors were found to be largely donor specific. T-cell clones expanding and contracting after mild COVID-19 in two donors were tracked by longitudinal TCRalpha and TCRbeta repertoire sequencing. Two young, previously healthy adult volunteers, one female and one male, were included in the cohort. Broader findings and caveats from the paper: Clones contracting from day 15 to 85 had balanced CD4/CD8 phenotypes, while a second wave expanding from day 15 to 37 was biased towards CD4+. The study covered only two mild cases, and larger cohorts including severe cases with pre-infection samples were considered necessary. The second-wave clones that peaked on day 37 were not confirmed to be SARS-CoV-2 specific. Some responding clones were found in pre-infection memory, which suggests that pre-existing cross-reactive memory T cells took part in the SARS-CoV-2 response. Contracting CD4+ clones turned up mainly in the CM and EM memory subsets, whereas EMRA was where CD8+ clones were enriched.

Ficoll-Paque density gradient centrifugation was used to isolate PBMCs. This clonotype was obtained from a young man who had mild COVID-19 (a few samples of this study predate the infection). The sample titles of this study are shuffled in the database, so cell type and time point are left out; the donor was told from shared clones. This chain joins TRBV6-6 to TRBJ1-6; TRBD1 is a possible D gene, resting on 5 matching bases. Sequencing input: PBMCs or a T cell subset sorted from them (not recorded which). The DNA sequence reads TGTGCCAGCAGAGACAGCTATAATTCACCCCTCCACTTT. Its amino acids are CASRDSYNSPLHF.